One sample yielded the 32 T cell receptor beta chains listed below, sequenced in a study of identical twins. TCRdb reprocessed the 5' RACE reads with MiXCR, giving one entry per CDR3 protein. The sample lists 150,000 or so distinct CDR3 sequences; roughly 3.3% were seen once. The sample was memory T cells sorted from blood. These receptors were collected from a man younger than 35 in good health.

The table lists this clonotype with many counts. The chain links TRBV20-1 to TRBJ2-5; D may be TRBD1 (5 bases). The CDR3 loop spans 14 amino acids. The germline V and J ends were trimmed by 6 bases and 1 base, with 15 bases remaining between them. Germline lookup yields CDR1 DFQATT and CDR2 SNEGSKA (reference sequence). The CDR3 region has the DNA TGCAGTGCCGCAGGGCACGCTCTCCAAGAGACCCAGTACTTC. It translates to CSAAGHALQETQYF.

This clonotype was seen ten or more times. CDR3 sequence (DNA): TGTGCCAGCAGCCCTCATTCGGGTGGGCAGGGGTTAAATGAGCAGTTCTTC. Its translation: CASSPHSGGQGLNEQFF. J is TRBJ2-1 and V is TRBV3-1, with a possible D match to TRBD1 (6 bases). Trimming pared 4 bases from V and 7 bases from J, leaving 23 bases between. The CDR3 consists of 17 residues. Looked up from germline, CDR1 is LGHDT and CDR2 is YNNKEL (reference sequence).

In this sample, this clonotype turned up many times. V is TRBV29-1 and J is TRBJ1-2, with D unresolved. CDR1 and CDR2 (germline): SQVTM, ANQGSEA. Trimming pared 4 bases from V and 0 bases from J, leaving 9 bases between. This CDR3 has 13 amino acids. The CDR3 spells CSVATGTNYGYTF. The CDR3 DNA reads TGCAGCGTTGCCACGGGAACTAACTATGGCTACACCTTC.

The chain carries TRBV5-4 and TRBJ2-5; possibly TRBD2 for D (5 bases). Looked up from germline, CDR1 is SGHNT and CDR2 is YYREEE (reference sequence). Trimming took off 0 bases at V and 2 bases at J, with 14 bases between the two ends. The CDR3 length is 16 residues. The CDR3 DNA reads as TGTGCCAGCAGCTTGGCCATCGGGGAGTCGCAAGAGACCCAGTACTTC. It yields the protein CASSLAIGESQETQYF.

Details on this clonotype: Given a much more abundant clone one base away, this may be a read error. The rearrangement uses TRBV18 and TRBJ2-7; 7 positions match TRBD2. J gave up 1 base and V 8 bases, and 14 bases lay outside the gene matches. CDR1 and CDR2 (germline): KGHSH, LQKENI. There are 16 residues in the CDR3. The CDR3 loop is CASALGGGGRSYEQYF. The CDR3 DNA reads TGTGCCAGCGCACTGGGGGGAGGCGGGAGATCCTACGAGCAGTACTTC.

Many counts were recorded for this clonotype. The chain employs TRBV3-1 and TRBJ2-2; weak D call: TRBD1 (5 bases). Trimming shortened V by 2 bases and J by 6 bases, and 10 bases separated the two germline ends. Germline CDR1 and CDR2: LGHDT and YNNKEL (reference sequence). The CDR3 loop spans 14 amino acids. For the CDR3, the DNA is TGTGCCAGCAGCCAACACCCACAGGCCGGGGAGCTGTTTTTT. Translation: CASSQHPQAGELFF.

This clonotype was seen repeatedly, ten times or more. The chain joins TRBV7-2 to TRBJ2-1, with 8 bases lining up with TRBD2. The CDR3 runs to 16 residues. Germline values: CDR1 SGHTA, CDR2 FQGNSA. The V gene end was trimmed by 3 bases and the J gene end by 8 bases; junction bases not matched to a gene: 12. As DNA, the CDR3 is TGTGCCAGCAGCTTGAAAGGCCTAGCGGGTAGGGATGAGCAGTTCTTC. Translating it yields CASSLKGLAGRDEQFF.

This clonotype showed up many times. The chain carries TRBV6-2 or TRBV6-3 and TRBJ2-7, with 14 bases that match TRBD2. Germline V gene data show CDR1 as MNHEY and CDR2 as SVGEGT. Germline trimming cut 2 bases from V and 7 bases from J; bases unmatched to any gene: 4. The CDR3 has 15 amino acids. The CDR3 here is CASSYPGLAGGEQYF. CDR3 in DNA: TGTGCCAGCAGTTACCCCGGACTAGCGGGAGGTGAGCAGTACTTC.

Ten or more counts support this clonotype. The chain has TRBV4-2 and TRBJ2-5, with TRBD2 matching over 16 bases. J gave up 4 bases and V 0 bases, and 2 bases lay outside the gene matches. In germline, CDR1 is LGHNA, CDR2 YNFKEQ. This CDR3 has 17 amino acids. The CDR3 nucleotides are TGTGCCAGCAGCCAAGAAGGGACTAGCGGGAGGGGAGAGACCCAGTACTTC. Translation gives CASSQEGTSGRGETQYF.

This clonotype has ten or more counts. V gene TRBV4-3 combines with J gene TRBJ1-6; no clear D gene. This CDR3 region has 13 residues. V lost 1 base and J 6 bases, leaving 4 bases between the germline ends. Germline V lookup: CDR1 LGHNA, CDR2 YSLEER. CDR3 in amino acids: CASSQGRNSPLHF. CDR3 coding DNA: TGCGCCAGCAGCCAAGGGCGTAATTCACCCCTCCACTTT.

This clonotype has ten or more counts. This chain links TRBV6-5 with TRBJ2-2; the D call may be TRBD1 or TRBD2 (6 bases each). This CDR3 is built from 17 residues. Germline V gene sequence: CDR1 MNHEY, CDR2 SVGAGI. V lost 3 bases to trimming and J lost 6 bases, with 20 bases between them. The CDR3 reads CASSYRGVRGVSGELFF. The DNA of the CDR3 is TGTGCCAGCAGTTATAGGGGGGTTAGGGGGGTATCCGGGGAGCTGTTTTTT.

This clonotype was counted many times. The J gene is TRBJ1-5, the V gene TRBV19; weak D call: TRBD1 (6 bases). Germline V lookup: CDR1 LNHDA, CDR2 SQIVND (reference sequence). Trimming cost V 8 bases and J 4 bases, with 18 bases left between them. The CDR3 consists of 15 residues. Here the CDR3 DNA reads TGTGCCAGTGGTGGGGGGCAGGGAGCGAATCAGCCCCAGCATTTT. It is translated as CASGGGQGANQPQHF.

This clonotype was counted many times. The chain has TRBV3-1 and TRBJ2-2, with no clear D. Germline-derived CDR1 and CDR2 are LGHDT and YNNKEL (reference sequence). V was pared by 2 bases and J by 2 bases, with 6 bases between. The CDR3 contains 14 residues. This CDR3 is CASSQFRNTGELFF. The DNA for the CDR3 is TGTGCCAGCAGCCAATTTAGAAACACCGGGGAGCTGTTTTTT. The full variable domain, with the rest looked up from reference TRBV3-1 and TRBJ2-2, is DTAVSQTPKYLVTQMGNDKSIKCEQNLGHDTMYWYKQDSKKFLKIMFSYNNKELIINETVPNRFSPKSPDKAHLNLHINSLELGDSAVYFCASSQFRNTGELFFGEGSRLTVL.

This clonotype occurred many times. The chain joins TRBV20-1 to TRBJ2-7; D ambiguous. CDR3 length: 11 residues. V shed 1 base and J shed 10 bases, with 11 bases lying between them. The germline gives CDR1 DFQATT, CDR2 SNEGSKA (reference sequence). The CDR3 bases are TGCAGTGCTAGAGGGAAACTGGGACAGTACGTC. The encoded protein is CSARGKLGQYV.

The table lists this clonotype with a few counts. The CDR3 loop is CASSQEGTSGSLYEQFF. CDR3 nucleotide sequence: TGTGCCAGCAGCCAAGAGGGGACTAGCGGGAGCCTCTATGAGCAGTTCTTC. The chain combines TRBV4-2 with TRBJ2-1; 14 bases align to TRBD2. The CDR3 extends over 17 amino acids. CDR1 is LGHNA and CDR2 is YNFKEQ in the germline V gene. V trimming: 0 bases; J trimming: 8 bases; junction bases outside the gene matches: 6.

This clonotype was observed many times. The chain has TRBV20-1 and TRBJ1-2; D unclear. Germline V gene sequence: CDR1 DFQATT, CDR2 SNEGSKA (reference sequence). The CDR3 covers 14 residues. Trimming took off 6 bases at V and 3 bases at J, with 17 bases between the two ends. The CDR3 reads CSATGPNRDYGYTF. In nucleotides, the CDR3 is TGCAGTGCGACCGGACCCAACAGAGACTATGGCTACACCTTC.

The table lists this clonotype with many counts. The genes are TRBV20-1 and TRBJ1-3, with 10 positions matching TRBD1. This CDR3 region has 16 residues. Trimming took 5 bases from V and 4 from J; bases not matched to a gene: 11. CDR1 DFQATT and CDR2 SNEGSKA come from the germline V gene (reference sequence). As DNA, the CDR3 is TGCAGTGCTCCAGCCTTCGACAGGGGGCTGGGAAACACCATATATTTT. Its translation: CSAPAFDRGLGNTIYF.

This clonotype was observed a handful of times. This chain links TRBV4-2 with TRBJ2-2; TRBD2 matches at 8 bases. J was trimmed by 2 bases and V by 3 bases; bases with no gene match: 2. The CDR3 is 15 amino acids. Germline CDR1 LGHNA, CDR2 YNFKEQ. The chain's CDR3 is CASSQLAGNTGELFF. The CDR3 DNA sequence: TGTGCCAGCAGCCAGTTAGCGGGAAACACCGGGGAGCTGTTTTTT.

This clonotype appeared many times. The chain uses TRBV20-1 and TRBJ2-1; D unclear. V was trimmed by 3 bases and J by 8 bases, leaving 5 bases between them. CDR1 and CDR2 from the germline V gene are DFQATT and SNEGSKA (reference sequence). There are 10 residues in the CDR3. Written as DNA, the CDR3 is TGCAGTGCTAGTCCCCATGAGCAGTTCTTC. Protein: CSASPHEQFF.

This clonotype was observed many times. As DNA, the CDR3 is TGTGCCAGCAGCTTAGCTAGCGGGAACCTTGGGGAGCAGTACTTC. This sequence encodes CASSLASGNLGEQYF. The chain combines TRBV7-9 with TRBJ2-7; 8 bases are a match to TRBD2. The V segment lost 0 bases and the J segment 7 bases; nucleotides outside the gene matches: 8. The germline V gene encodes CDR1 SEHNR and CDR2 FQNEAQ (reference sequence). This CDR3 is built from 15 residues.

There are many counts of this clonotype. This chain connects TRBV20-1 to TRBJ2-1, with D possibly matching TRBD1 (6 bases). V was pared by 5 bases and J by 2 bases, with 13 bases between. The germline gives CDR1 DFQATT, CDR2 SNEGSKA (reference sequence). The CDR3 totals 14 residues. CDR3 protein: CSAYGQRTYNEQFF. The CDR3 DNA follows: TGCAGTGCTTACGGACAGCGAACCTACAATGAGCAGTTCTTC.

This clonotype was counted many times. J is TRBJ1-2 and V is TRBV29-1, with D maybe TRBD1 (5 bases). Between the trimmed V and J ends, which lost 4 bases and 2 bases, there was a span of 11 bases. Looked up from germline, CDR1 is SQVTM and CDR2 is ANQGSEA. This CDR3 spans 13 amino acids. For the CDR3, the DNA is TGCAGCGTTGCCTCCGGGGCCAACTATGGCTACACCTTC. This gives the protein CSVASGANYGYTF.

This clonotype has ten or more counts. The V and J genes are TRBV20-1 and TRBJ2-3, with D uncertain. Per germline, CDR1 DFQATT and CDR2 SNEGSKA (reference sequence). The CDR3 has 14 amino acids. V dropped 3 bases and J dropped 0 bases, with 10 bases sitting between them. The CDR3 region is CSASLGVSTDTQYF. CDR3 nucleotides: TGCAGTGCTAGTCTCGGAGTTAGCACAGATACGCAGTATTTT.

Ten or more counts support this clonotype. The chain has TRBV6-1 and TRBJ1-1; D unresolved. V was trimmed by 6 bases and J by 0 bases, leaving 17 bases between them. This CDR3 is built from 16 residues. Germline assignment: CDR1 MNHNS and CDR2 SASEGT. DNA for the CDR3: TGTGCCAGCAGCCCGAGCATTACACTAATGAACACTGAAGCTTTCTTT. Translation gives CASSPSITLMNTEAFF.

This clonotype was picked up a small number of times. V gene TRBV19 combines with J gene TRBJ2-2, with 8 bases identical to TRBD2. The junction had 10 bases not matched to a gene; V was cut back by 9 bases and J by 4 bases. This CDR3 contains 15 residues. Germline CDR1 is LNHDA and CDR2 is SQIVND (reference sequence). Here the CDR3 reads CASNIGREGTGELFF. In DNA form, the CDR3 reads TGTGCCAGCAATATCGGGAGGGAGGGCACCGGGGAGCTGTTTTTT.

V and J are TRBV7-2 and TRBJ2-7; 8 bases are a match to TRBD2. This CDR3 has 15 amino acids. With 1 base clipped from V and 3 bases from J, the junction kept 5 bases outside the gene matches. Per the germline V gene, CDR1 is SGHTA and CDR2 is FQGNSA. The CDR3 DNA follows: TGTGCCAGCAGCTTAGTGGCGGGAGGATTCTACGAGCAGTACGTC. This encodes CASSLVAGGFYEQYV.

The chain recombines TRBV3-1 with TRBJ1-4; TRBD1 matches 7 bases. The CDR3 has 15 residues. Germline V gives CDR1 LGHDT, CDR2 YNNKEL (reference sequence). Losses at the gene ends were 4 bases for V and 1 base for J; bases not matched to a gene: 3. CDR3 sequence (DNA): TGTGCCAGCAGCCTATGGGACAGAACTAATGAAAAACTGTTTTTT. Translated: CASSLWDRTNEKLFF.

This rearrangement joins TRBV6-1 to TRBJ1-3, with 9 bases identical to TRBD1. The CDR3 runs to 12 residues. Germline CDR1 and CDR2: MNHNS and SASEGT. In nucleotides, the CDR3 is TGTGGGACAGGGGCGGTAGGAAACACCATATATTTT. This sequence encodes CGTGAVGNTIYF.

This clonotype was seen many times. The chain has TRBV18 and TRBJ2-1; 12 bases match TRBD2. This CDR3 has 16 amino acids. V was clipped by 0 bases and J by 8 bases; unmatched bases: 5. Germline loops: CDR1 KGHSH, CDR2 LQKENI. The CDR3 nucleotides read TGTGCCAGCTCACCACCCTTAGGGACTAGCGGGTATGAGCAGTTCTTC. As protein: CASSPPLGTSGYEQFF.

Many counts were recorded for this clonotype. The chain is built from TRBV7-9 and TRBJ2-3; TRBD2 matches at 9 bases. Germline loops: CDR1 SEHNR, CDR2 FQNEAQ (reference sequence). The CDR3 covers 16 residues. The junction had 8 bases not matched to a gene; V was cut back by 4 bases and J by 3 bases. The CDR3 bases are TGTGCCAGCAGCTCCCTAGCGGGAAAGGTTACAGATACGCAGTATTTT. Its protein product is CASSSLAGKVTDTQYF.

For this clonotype: One base away lies a much larger clone, so this may be a sequencing read error. No conserved phenylalanine or tryptophan is present at the end of the CDR3, so a read error is the likely explanation. The chain carries TRBV9 and TRBJ2-1, with D unresolved. V was clipped by 4 bases and J by 7 bases, with 24 bases between them. CDR3 length: 17 residues. Germline V CDR1 and CDR2: SGDLS, YYNGEE. The CDR3 DNA reads as TGTGCCAGCAGCTTACGGGCCCTTATTGCAGATTCAAATGAGCAGTTCTCC. Translating gives CASSLRALIADSNEQFS.

The rearrangement joins TRBV30 to TRBJ2-3; the D gene is possibly TRBD1 (6 bases). V was pared by 0 bases and J by 3 bases, with 10 bases between. The CDR3 length is 14 residues. Germline V gene lookup returns CDR1 GTSNPN and CDR2 SVGIG (reference sequence). In DNA, the CDR3 is TGTGCCTGGAGTGTAGACAGGCGAACAGATACGCAGTATTTT. Amino acid sequence: CAWSVDRRTDTQYF.